What follows are 14 T cell receptor beta chains derived from one specimen sequenced in a study of Ad26.COV2.S vaccination and SARS-CoV-2 variants. Treatment: over 15 received Ad26.COV2.S at low or high dose, single or two shots; 5 received placebo; per-sample allocation not given. Each sample was drawn 63 days after the first injection (of vaccine or placebo). Profiling relied on immunoSEQ multiplex PCR, and the TCRdb table lists in-frame clones only, not all of them. The sample yields about 680,000 clones, approximately 88% seen once. This material consisted of peripheral blood, taken in a trial of Ad26.COV2.S vaccine versus placebo. These receptors were taken from a person between 18 and 65 years old who received the Ad26.COV2.S COVID-19 vaccine or a placebo.

The chain is built from TRBV5-1 and TRBJ1-2; D perhaps matches TRBD1 (5 bases). With 5 bases removed from V and 4 bases from J, the gap between germline ends came to 9 bases. The CDR3 loop spans 12 amino acids. Germline V lookup: CDR1 SGHRS, CDR2 YFSETQ. This CDR3 reads CASRRDLYGYTF. As DNA, the CDR3 is TGCGCCAGCAGGCGGGACCTCTATGGCTACACCTTC.

The rearrangement links TRBV5-4 to TRBJ2-5; D may be TRBD1 (5 bases). This CDR3 contains 14 residues. Germline CDR1 is SGHNT and CDR2 is YYREEE (reference sequence). Trimming shortened V by 4 bases and J by 5 bases, and 15 bases separated the two germline ends. CDR3 nucleotide sequence: TGTGCCAGCAGCACGCGGACCCCAGGGGAGACCCAGTACTTC. Its translation is CASSTRTPGETQYF.

The chain joins TRBV18 to TRBJ1-2; D uncertain. The CDR3 totals 13 residues. Trimming left V 4 bases short and J 4 bases short, with 10 bases between. Germline CDR1 and CDR2: KGHSH and LQKENI. CDR3 sequence: CASSQTSAYGYTF. The CDR3 DNA reads TGTGCCAGCTCACAGACGAGCGCCTATGGCTACACCTTC. Combining the CDR3 with reference TRBV18 and TRBJ1-2 gives the whole variable domain NAGVMQNPRHLVRRRGQEARLRCSPMKGHSHVYWYRQLPEEGLKFMVYLQKENIIDESGMPKERFSAEFPKEGPSILRIQQVVRGDSAAYFCASSQTSAYGYTFGSGTRLTVV.

In DNA, the CDR3 is TGTGCCAGCAGTGCCGGGGCCTACGAGCAGTACTTC. Translated, it gives CASSAGAYEQYF. This sequence joins TRBV27 and TRBJ2-7; D is possibly TRBD2 (5 bases). The germline V gene has CDR1 MNHEY and CDR2 SMNVEV (reference sequence). V was pared by 5 bases and J by 2 bases, with 7 bases between. CDR3 size: 12 residues.

Details on this clone: This sample also contains other DNA sequences that code for the same CDR3. V gene TRBV5-1 combines with J gene TRBJ2-5; TRBD2 matches 12 bases. Germline trimming cut 0 bases from V and 4 bases from J; bases unmatched to any gene: 1. Per the germline V gene, CDR1 is SGHRS and CDR2 is YFSETQ. The length of the CDR3 is 15 residues. DNA for the CDR3: TGCGCCAGCAGCTTGGCGGGACTAGCGGGAGAGACCCAGTACTTC. It is translated as CASSLAGLAGETQYF.

The V and J genes are TRBV24-1 and TRBJ2-2, with TRBD1 matching 10 bases. CDR1 is KGHDR, CDR2 SFDVKD, per germline. This CDR3 region has 19 residues. V shed 2 bases and J 6 bases; nucleotides not matched to a gene: 14. The CDR3, as DNA: TGTGCCACCAGTGATTCCGTAGGGGGGACAGGGGCACGGGCCGGGGAGCTGTTTTTT. Its protein is CATSDSVGGTGARAGELFF.

V is TRBV28 and J is TRBJ2-7; D is ambiguous. The germline CDR1 and CDR2 sequences are MDHEN and SYDVKM. CDR3 size: 12 residues. Trimming left V 3 bases short and J 3 bases short, with 6 bases between. The CDR3 reads CASSLKGYEQYF. Written as DNA, the CDR3 is TGTGCCAGCAGTTTGAAGGGCTACGAGCAGTACTTC.

The rearrangement joins TRBV7-9 to TRBJ1-1; unclear D gene. CDR3 length: 14 amino acids. Trimming shortened V by 5 bases and J by 1 base, and 11 bases separated the two germline ends. Per the germline V gene, CDR1 is SEHNR and CDR2 is FQNEAQ (reference sequence). The CDR3 here is CASSTDGQNTEAFF. The CDR3 region has the DNA TGTGCCAGCAGCACAGACGGTCAGAACACTGAAGCTTTCTTT.

V is TRBV6-2 or TRBV6-3 and J is TRBJ2-7; 8 bases map to TRBD1. The germline gives CDR1 MNHEY, CDR2 SVGEGT. The V segment lost 5 bases and the J segment 2 bases; nucleotides outside the gene matches: 17. The CDR3 extends over 18 amino acids. CDR3 nucleotides: TGTGCCAGCAGTCCCCCTCCGCGGACAGGGAAGAGGCCCTACGAGCAGTACTTC. Translation gives CASSPPPRTGKRPYEQYF.

Here the CDR3 DNA reads TGTGCCAGCAGCTTAAATTCCGGCGGATCCGAAGGCGGGGAGCTGTTTTTT. It translates to CASSLNSGGSEGGELFF. The chain recombines TRBV7-3 with TRBJ2-2; D uncertain. The CDR3 runs to 17 residues. Germline V gives CDR1 SGHTA, CDR2 FQGTGA. Trimming pared 1 base from V and 7 bases from J, leaving 19 bases between.

This sequence joins TRBV19 and TRBJ1-1; the D gene is possibly TRBD1 (5 bases). The CDR3 is 13 amino acids. From germline, CDR1 is LNHDA and CDR2 SQIVND (reference sequence). The V end lost 6 bases, the J end lost 6 bases, and 14 bases lay between the germline ends. This chain's CDR3 is CASRLRGEAEAFF. The CDR3 nucleotides are TGTGCCAGTAGGCTCCGGGGCGAAGCTGAAGCTTTCTTT. The whole variable domain, filled in from reference TRBV19 and TRBJ1-1, reads DGGITQSPKYLFRKEGQNVTLSCEQNLNHDAMYWYRQDPGQGLRLIYYSQIVNDFQKGDIAEGYSVSREKKESFPLTVTSAQKNPTAFYLCASRLRGEAEAFFGQGTRLTVV.

The genes are TRBV9 and TRBJ2-5, with D maybe TRBD2 (6 bases). The V and J ends lost 0 bases and 0 bases respectively, with 12 bases between them. Germline CDR1 and CDR2: SGDLS and YYNGEE. The CDR3 sequence is 16 residues long. The CDR3 region has the DNA TGTGCCAGCAGCGTAGGACTAGTGTTGTACCAAGAGACCCAGTACTTC. Translating gives CASSVGLVLYQETQYF. Looking up the rest from reference TRBV9 and TRBJ2-5 gives the full variable domain: DSGVTQTPKHLITATGQRVTLRCSPRSGDLSVYWYQQSLDQGLQFLIQYYNGEERAKGNILERFSAQQFPDLHSELNLSSLELGDSALYFCASSVGLVLYQETQYFGPGTRLLVL.

With respect to this clone: The same CDR3 is also encoded by other DNA sequences in this sample. The chain carries TRBV5-1 and TRBJ1-5; 11 positions match TRBD1. CDR3 size: 14 residues. In germline, CDR1 is SGHRS, CDR2 YFSETQ. J lost 5 bases, V lost 4 bases, and 2 bases had no gene match. In DNA, the CDR3 is TGCGCCAGCAGCCCGGGACAGGGGGATCAGCCCCAGCATTTT. Amino acid sequence: CASSPGQGDQPQHF.

The chain couples TRBV9 to TRBJ1-1; D perhaps matches TRBD1 (6 bases). Germline V gene data show CDR1 as SGDLS and CDR2 as YYNGEE. V dropped 3 bases and J dropped 7 bases, with 16 bases sitting between them. The CDR3 covers 14 residues. The CDR3 DNA sequence: TGTGCCAGCAGCGCATGGGGGGGCCAGGATGAAGCTTTCTTT. Protein product: CASSAWGGQDEAFF.